This entry lists 30 T cell receptor beta chains sequenced from one sample in a study of blood T cell repertoires in COVID-19. Here immunoSEQ multiplex PCR was the method, and the copy in TCRdb shows in-frame clones only, minus some. The table records 400,000 or so clones, 75% to 90% of them present only once. Sequences were obtained from peripheral blood. Every receptor here comes from a woman aged 40 to 55 with COVID-19, enrolled during active disease.

J is TRBJ2-7 and V is TRBV11-3, with TRBD2 matching over 7 bases. The V gene's germline CDR1 is SGHNT and CDR2 YENEEA. The V segment lost 1 base and the J segment 3 bases; nucleotides outside the gene matches: 6. The CDR3 length is 15 residues. The CDR3 coding sequence is TGTGCCAGCAGCTTAGCGGCGGGAGCTGGCTACGAGCAGTACTTC. Translated: CASSLAAGAGYEQYF.

This clone was recorded only once. The V gene is TRBV2, the J gene TRBJ2-1; tentative D call: TRBD1 (7 bases). Trimming cost V 4 bases and J 8 bases, with 18 bases left between them. The CDR3 length is 15 residues. Germline CDR1 reads SNHLY; CDR2 reads FYNNEI. DNA for the CDR3: TGTGCCAGCAGTGTCAGGGGGAGGAAAGGCGATGAGCAGTTCTTC. Protein sequence: CASSVRGRKGDEQFF.

The chain uses TRBV6-5 and TRBJ1-2; TRBD1 aligns across 7 bases. The CDR3 is made up of 14 amino acids. The V segment lost 6 bases and the J segment 8 bases; nucleotides outside the gene matches: 12. Germline V CDR1 and CDR2: MNHEY, SVGAGI. The CDR3 loop is CASRTTGAPGGYTF. CDR3 sequence (DNA): TGTGCCAGCAGGACAACAGGGGCACCTGGGGGCTACACCTTC.

The rearrangement links TRBV21-1 to TRBJ1-5. TRBV21-1 is an annotated pseudogene. The CDR3 has 12 amino acids. Here the CDR3 DNA reads TGTGCCAGCAGGGCGGGGGATCAGCCCCAGCATTTT. This codes for CASRAGDQPQHF.

The V call is TRBV28, the J call TRBJ2-3; 11 nucleotides agree with TRBD1. CDR3 size: 18 residues. V lost 7 bases to trimming and J lost 2 bases; unmatched junction nucleotides: 14. Germline V CDR1 and CDR2: MDHEN, SYDVKM. The CDR3 coding sequence is TGTGCCAGCACCACCCTTGCGGGGACAGGGGGTGACACAGATACGCAGTATTTT. Protein sequence: CASTTLAGTGGDTDTQYF.

V gene TRBV6-1 combines with J gene TRBJ2-2; TRBD1 matches at 7 bases. CDR3 length: 15 residues. V lost 2 bases, J lost 7 bases, and 7 bases stayed unmatched. Germline values: CDR1 MNHNS, CDR2 SASEGT. CDR3 bases: TGTGCCAGCAGTGAACCACGACAGGGTAACGGGGAGCTGTTTTTT. It specifies CASSEPRQGNGELFF.

The gene calls are TRBV28 and TRBJ1-2, with 8 bases lining up with TRBD1. There are 16 residues in the CDR3. V lost 4 bases and J lost 5; bases outside the gene matches: 12. The germline gives CDR1 MDHEN, CDR2 SYDVKM. The CDR3 DNA sequence: TGTGCCAGCAGTTCCCCAGGGGGCGCGGAGTTGTATGGCTACACCTTC. It translates to CASSSPGGAELYGYTF.

V usage is TRBV12-3 or TRBV12-4 and J usage is TRBJ1-1; D not certain. Trimming took off 5 bases at V and 1 base at J, with 5 bases between the two ends. This CDR3 has 12 residues. The CDR3 here is CASSRENTEAFF. In DNA form, the CDR3 reads TGTGCCAGCAGTCGGGAGAACACTGAAGCTTTCTTT.

The DNA for the CDR3 is TGTGCCAGCAGCCGAGATAACGGACAGGGGGTCCTTAACTATGGCTACACCTTC. Amino acids: CASSRDNGQGVLNYGYTF. The chain uses TRBV7-8 and TRBJ1-2, with 10 bases fitting TRBD1. The length of the CDR3 is 18 residues. V dropped 5 bases and J dropped 1; count of bases not matched to a gene: 13. From germline, CDR1 is SGHVS and CDR2 FQNEAQ. The complete variable domain, with remaining parts taken from reference TRBV7-8 and TRBJ1-2, reads GAGVSQSPRYKVAKRGQDVALRCDPISGHVSLFWYQQALGQGPEFLTYFQNEAQLDKSGLPSDRFFAERPEGSVSTLKIQRTQQEDSAVYLCASSRDNGQGVLNYGYTFGSGTRLTVV.

This clone appeared once. V and J are TRBV27 and TRBJ2-3; possible D gene TRBD2, 6 bases. Trimming took off 7 bases at V and 1 base at J, with 18 bases between the two ends. The CDR3 spans 16 residues. CDR1 and CDR2 from the germline V gene are MNHEY and SMNVEV (reference sequence). The CDR3 coding sequence is TGTGCCAGCACCAGGAGTCGGCGGGATGGCACAGATACGCAGTATTTT. This translates into CASTRSRRDGTDTQYF.

The chain couples TRBV18 to TRBJ2-2, with 11 positions matching TRBD2. CDR1 and CDR2 from the germline V gene are KGHSH and LQKENI. The ends lost 5 bases at V and 3 bases at J; junction bases unmatched: 5. The CDR3 runs 16 residues. For the CDR3, the DNA is TGTGCCAGCTCATCAATACTAGCGGGAGACACCGGGGAGCTGTTTTTT. It codes for CASSSILAGDTGELFF.

In this sample, this clone turned up many times. The genes are TRBV9 and TRBJ2-3; 7 bases line up with TRBD2. Germline V CDR1 and CDR2: SGDLS, YYNGEE. The CDR3 covers 18 residues. The V gene end was trimmed by 3 bases and the J gene end by 2 bases; junction bases not matched to a gene: 15. The CDR3 is CASSEGGSGLRATDTQYF. The CDR3 DNA follows: TGTGCCAGCAGCGAGGGAGGGTCGGGTCTGAGGGCCACAGATACGCAGTATTTT.

V gene TRBV10-3 combines with J gene TRBJ1-1; possibly TRBD1 for D (6 bases). Between the trimmed V and J ends, which lost 0 bases and 2 bases, there was a span of 10 bases. The CDR3 has 15 residues. Germline V gene data show CDR1 as ENHRY and CDR2 as SYGVKD. The CDR3 bases are TGTGCCATCAGTGAGTCAGGGGGTGGAAACACTGAAGCTTTCTTT. This codes for CAISESGGGNTEAFF.

The chain recombines TRBV19 with TRBJ2-6; 10 positions agree with TRBD1. V was clipped by 4 bases and J by 1 base; unmatched bases: 7. The germline CDR1 and CDR2 sequences are LNHDA and SQIVND (reference sequence). This CDR3 has 18 amino acids. This CDR3 reads CASSKPGQGRSGANVLTF. The CDR3 DNA is TGTGCCAGTAGTAAACCGGGACAGGGGAGGTCTGGGGCCAACGTCCTGACTTTC. The whole variable domain, remainder taken from reference TRBV19 and TRBJ2-6, is DGGITQSPKYLFRKEGQNVTLSCEQNLNHDAMYWYRQDPGQGLRLIYYSQIVNDFQKGDIAEGYSVSREKKESFPLTVTSAQKNPTAFYLCASSKPGQGRSGANVLTFGAGSRLTVL.

This rearrangement joins TRBV5-1 to TRBJ1-4; 9 nucleotides align to TRBD1. Germline-derived CDR1 and CDR2 are SGHRS and YFSETQ. The CDR3 loop spans 14 amino acids. Trimming removed 3 bases from V and 7 bases from J; junction bases left unmatched: 4. The CDR3 loop is CASSSGTGSEKLFF. The CDR3 coding sequence is TGCGCCAGCAGCTCCGGGACAGGGAGTGAAAAACTGTTTTTT.

This chain uses TRBV11-2 with TRBJ2-2; D possibly corresponds to TRBD2 (5 bases). This CDR3 contains 16 residues. The V end lost 5 bases, the J end lost 0 bases, and 13 bases lay between the germline ends. CDR1 SGHAT and CDR2 FQNNGV come from the germline V gene. CDR3 DNA: TGTGCCAGCAGCGGATGGCTAGCACCGAACACCGGGGAGCTGTTTTTT. It is translated as CASSGWLAPNTGELFF. The full variable domain, its missing parts supplied by reference TRBV11-2 and TRBJ2-2, is EAGVAQSPRYKIIEKRQSVAFWCNPISGHATLYWYQQILGQGPKLLIQFQNNGVVDDSQLPKDRFSAERLKGVDSTLKIQPAKLEDSAVYLCASSGWLAPNTGELFFGEGSRLTVL.

The chain joins TRBV3-1 (or the pseudogene TRBV3-2) to TRBJ1-2; TRBD1 agrees at 8 bases. The CDR3 extends over 14 amino acids. The germline CDR1 and CDR2 sequences are LGHDT and YNNKEL (reference sequence). V lost 4 bases to trimming and J lost 6 bases; unmatched junction nucleotides: 7. CDR3 DNA: TGTGCCAGCAGCCCGGACAGGGAGGTCGATGGCTACACCTTC. Translating gives CASSPDREVDGYTF.

The rearrangement links TRBV7-2 to TRBJ1-5; D unresolved. V gave up 1 base and J gave up 0 bases, with 7 bases separating them. CDR1 is SGHTA and CDR2 is FQGNSA in the germline V gene. CDR3 length: 15 residues. DNA of the CDR3: TGTGCCAGCAGCTTAGGGGCCTATAGCAATCAGCCCCAGCATTTT. Its protein is CASSLGAYSNQPQHF. Full variable domain (rest looked up from reference TRBV7-2 and TRBJ1-5): GAGVSQSPSNKVTEKGKDVELRCDPISGHTALYWYRQSLGQGLEFLIYFQGNSAPDKSGLPSDRFSAERTGGSVSTLTIQRTQQEDSAVYLCASSLGAYSNQPQHFGDGTRLSIL.

The chain uses TRBV2 and TRBJ2-3; D perhaps matches TRBD2 (5 bases). The V and J ends lost 6 bases and 2 bases respectively, with 9 bases between them. From germline, CDR1 is SNHLY and CDR2 FYNNEI. The CDR3 covers 13 residues. CDR3 bases: TGTGCCAGCAGCGGGGAATCCACAGATACGCAGTATTTT. Translated: CASSGESTDTQYF. Combining the CDR3 with reference TRBV2 and TRBJ2-3 gives the whole variable domain EPEVTQTPSHQVTQMGQEVILRCVPISNHLYFYWYRQILGQKVEFLVSFYNNEISEKSEIFDDQFSVERPDGSNFTLKIRSTKLEDSAMYFCASSGESTDTQYFGPGTRLTVL.

This rearrangement joins TRBV27 to TRBJ2-7; D is perhaps TRBD1 (6 bases). The CDR3 totals 16 residues. V gave up 3 bases and J gave up 1 base, with 16 bases separating them. Germline CDR1 reads MNHEY; CDR2 reads SMNVEV (reference sequence). CDR3 amino acids: CASSLIAPQGSYEQYF. In nucleotides, the CDR3 is TGTGCCAGCAGTTTGATCGCCCCCCAGGGGTCCTACGAGCAGTACTTC.

V gene TRBV27 combines with J gene TRBJ1-5; possible D gene TRBD1, 5 bases. V dropped 2 bases and J dropped 7 bases, with 9 bases sitting between them. This CDR3 contains 13 residues. CDR1 and CDR2 (germline): MNHEY, SMNVEV (reference sequence). CDR3 protein: CASSLKGQQPQHF. CDR3 DNA: TGTGCCAGCAGTTTAAAGGGGCAACAGCCCCAGCATTTT.

This clone is a singleton in its sample. The V and J genes are TRBV9 and TRBJ2-2; a possible D gene is TRBD1 (6 bases). V was cut by 4 bases and J by 6 bases, with 13 bases left in between. The CDR3 covers 14 residues. Germline V gene lookup returns CDR1 SGDLS and CDR2 YYNGEE. The CDR3 loop reads CASSTRQVSGELFF. The CDR3 DNA is TGTGCCAGCAGCACGAGACAGGTGTCCGGGGAGCTGTTTTTT. Supplemented by reference TRBV9 and TRBJ2-2, the full variable domain reads DSGVTQTPKHLITATGQRVTLRCSPRSGDLSVYWYQQSLDQGLQFLIQYYNGEERAKGNILERFSAQQFPDLHSELNLSSLELGDSALYFCASSTRQVSGELFFGEGSRLTVL.

The chain joins TRBV7-2 to TRBJ2-5; TRBD2 agrees at 8 bases. Per the germline V gene, CDR1 is SGHTA and CDR2 is FQGNSA. CDR3 size: 14 residues. V lost 5 bases and J lost 2; bases outside the gene matches: 4. CDR3 loop: CASSISGAQETQYF. CDR3 DNA sequence: TGTGCCAGCAGCATTAGCGGGGCACAAGAGACCCAGTACTTC.

V usage is TRBV27 and J usage is TRBJ2-7, with 9 bases aligning to TRBD2. In germline, CDR1 is MNHEY, CDR2 SMNVEV (reference sequence). CDR3 length: 15 amino acids. The trim removed 2 bases at V and 3 bases at J, leaving 5 bases unmatched. The CDR3 bases are TGTGCCAGCAGTTTACTCGGCGGGGGGGGCTACGAGCAGTACTTC. Its protein product is CASSLLGGGGYEQYF.

The chain joins TRBV18 to TRBJ1-5, with 9 bases matching TRBD1. CDR3 size: 16 residues. The J segment lost 2 bases and the V segment lost 1 base, leaving 3 bases of the junction unmatched. Germline CDR1 KGHSH, CDR2 LQKENI. Here the CDR3 DNA reads TGTGCCAGCTCACCACGGACAGGGGAGGGCAATCAGCCCCAGCATTTT. Its translation: CASSPRTGEGNQPQHF. The full variable domain, its missing parts supplied by reference TRBV18 and TRBJ1-5, is NAGVMQNPRHLVRRRGQEARLRCSPMKGHSHVYWYRQLPEEGLKFMVYLQKENIIDESGMPKERFSAEFPKEGPSILRIQQVVRGDSAAYFCASSPRTGEGNQPQHFGDGTRLSIL.

The chain links TRBV7-2 to TRBJ1-1, with TRBD1 matching over 7 bases. This CDR3 region has 14 residues. Trimming took 2 bases from V and 7 from J; bases not matched to a gene: 7. Per the germline V gene, CDR1 is SGHTA and CDR2 is FQGNSA. For the CDR3, the DNA is TGTGCCAGCAGCTTAAAGGGGGCGAAGGTTGAAGCTTTCTTT. Protein: CASSLKGAKVEAFF.

The rearrangement uses TRBV4-3 and TRBJ2-7; a weak D match, TRBD2 (6 bases). Trimming took 1 base from V and 7 from J, leaving 23 bases between them. Germline V gene lookup returns CDR1 LGHNA and CDR2 YSLEER. CDR3 length equals 17 residues. The CDR3 coding sequence is TGCGCCAGCAGCCAAGGTCCCTCCGGGACGGGAGTTTTGGAGCAGTACTTC. Translating it yields CASSQGPSGTGVLEQYF.

This chain connects TRBV5-1 to TRBJ2-7, with D perhaps matching TRBD1 (6 bases). V gave up 0 bases and J gave up 4 bases, with 8 bases separating them. The CDR3 loop spans 13 amino acids. Germline lookup yields CDR1 SGHRS and CDR2 YFSETQ. The CDR3 here is CASSLGGQYEQYF. The CDR3 DNA follows: TGCGCCAGCAGCTTGGGGGGGCAGTACGAGCAGTACTTC.

This chain links TRBV30 with TRBJ1-2, with a tentative D call TRBD1 (6 bases). The V end lost 1 base, the J end lost 5 bases, and 14 bases lay between the germline ends. The CDR3 sequence is 14 residues long. Germline CDR1 is GTSNPN and CDR2 is SVGIG (reference sequence). The chain's CDR3 is CAWSGDRQGYGYTF. The CDR3 DNA reads as TGTGCCTGGAGTGGCGACAGGCAAGGGTATGGCTACACCTTC.

This chain connects TRBV7-8 to TRBJ1-3; no clear D gene. Germline V lookup: CDR1 SGHVS, CDR2 FQNEAQ. Deletions cut 5 bases from V and 4 bases from J, with 15 bases between. The CDR3 has 15 residues. The CDR3 region is CASSPPLGSGNTIYF. The CDR3 DNA follows: TGTGCCAGCAGCCCCCCCCTAGGTTCGGGAAACACCATATATTTT.